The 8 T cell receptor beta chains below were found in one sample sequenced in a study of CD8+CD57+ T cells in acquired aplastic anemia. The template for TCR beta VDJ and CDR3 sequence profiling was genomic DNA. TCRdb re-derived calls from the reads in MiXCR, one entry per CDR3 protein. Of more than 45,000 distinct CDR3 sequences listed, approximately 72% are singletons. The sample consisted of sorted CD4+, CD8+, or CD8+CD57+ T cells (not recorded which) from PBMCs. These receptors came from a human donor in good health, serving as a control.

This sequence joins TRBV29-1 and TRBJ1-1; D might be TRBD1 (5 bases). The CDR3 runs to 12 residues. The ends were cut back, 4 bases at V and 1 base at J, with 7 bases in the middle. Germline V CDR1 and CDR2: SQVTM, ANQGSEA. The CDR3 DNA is TGCAGCGTTGTAGGGGCGAACACTGAAGCTTTCTTT. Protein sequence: CSVVGANTEAFF.

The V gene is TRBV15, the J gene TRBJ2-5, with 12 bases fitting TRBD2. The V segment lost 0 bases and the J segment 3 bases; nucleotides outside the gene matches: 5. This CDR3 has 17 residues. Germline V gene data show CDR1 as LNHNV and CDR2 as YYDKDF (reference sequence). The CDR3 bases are TGTGCCACCAGCAGAGATACGAGGACTAGCGGGGAAGAGACCCAGTACTTC. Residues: CATSRDTRTSGEETQYF.

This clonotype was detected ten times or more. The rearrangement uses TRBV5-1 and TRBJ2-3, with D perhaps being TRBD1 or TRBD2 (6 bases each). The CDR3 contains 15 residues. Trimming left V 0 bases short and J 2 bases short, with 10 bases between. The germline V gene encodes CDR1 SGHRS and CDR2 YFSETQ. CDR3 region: CASSLEGGYTDTQYF. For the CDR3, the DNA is TGCGCCAGCAGCTTGGAGGGGGGTTACACAGATACGCAGTATTTT.

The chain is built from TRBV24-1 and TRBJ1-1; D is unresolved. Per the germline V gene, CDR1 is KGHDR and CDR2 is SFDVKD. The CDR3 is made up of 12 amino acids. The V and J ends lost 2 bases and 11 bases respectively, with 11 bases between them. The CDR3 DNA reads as TGTGCCACCAGTGATTCCGCGCGGAAGGCTTTCTTT. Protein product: CATSDSARKAFF.

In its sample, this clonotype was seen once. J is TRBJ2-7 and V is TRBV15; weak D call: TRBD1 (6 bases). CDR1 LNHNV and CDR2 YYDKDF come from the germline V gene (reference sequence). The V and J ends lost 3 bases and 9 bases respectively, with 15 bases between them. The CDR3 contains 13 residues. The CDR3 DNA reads TGTGCCACCAGCAGCCAACACAGGGTCAGGCAGTACTTC. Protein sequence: CATSSQHRVRQYF.

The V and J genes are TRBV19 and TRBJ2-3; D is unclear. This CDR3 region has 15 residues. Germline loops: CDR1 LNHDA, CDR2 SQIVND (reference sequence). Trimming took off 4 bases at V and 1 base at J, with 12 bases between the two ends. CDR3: CASSNGVERTDTQYF. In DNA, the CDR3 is TGTGCCAGTAGTAACGGAGTTGAACGCACAGATACGCAGTATTTT.

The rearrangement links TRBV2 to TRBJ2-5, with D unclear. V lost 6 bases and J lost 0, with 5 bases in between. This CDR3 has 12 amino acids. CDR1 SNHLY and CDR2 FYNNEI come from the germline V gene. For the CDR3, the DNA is TGTGCCAGCAGGGGATACCAAGAGACCCAGTACTTC. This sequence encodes CASRGYQETQYF.

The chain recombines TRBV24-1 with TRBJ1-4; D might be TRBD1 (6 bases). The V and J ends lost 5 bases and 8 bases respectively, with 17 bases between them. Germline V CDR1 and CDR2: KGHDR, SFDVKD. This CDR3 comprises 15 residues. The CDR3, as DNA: TGTGCCACCAGTGGGGCCACCCAGGGGAAGGAAAAACTGTTTTTT. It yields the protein CATSGATQGKEKLFF.